This passage covers 27 T cell receptor beta chains from one sample sequenced in a study of T-cell memory formation after mild COVID-19. A single record per CDR3 protein comes from TCRdb applying MiXCR to the 5' RACE reads. The data hold roughly 320,000 distinct CDR3 sequences, with around 28% observed a single time. Material: PBMCs or a T cell subset sorted from them (not recorded which). Receptors originate from an adult woman who had mild COVID-19 (a few samples of this study predate the infection). Cell type and time point are not known.

CDR3 amino acids: CASSQDQLYEQYF. DNA of the CDR3: TGCGCCAGCAGCCAAGATCAGCTGTACGAGCAGTACTTC. The chain is built from TRBV4-1 and TRBJ2-7; unclear D gene. Germline assignment: CDR1 MGHRA and CDR2 YSYEKL. V was pared by 0 bases and J by 4 bases, with 7 bases between. The CDR3 spans 13 residues.

The rearrangement links TRBV5-1 to TRBJ2-2, with 8 nucleotides matching TRBD2. The length of the CDR3 is 16 residues. Per the germline V gene, CDR1 is SGHRS and CDR2 is YFSETQ. Germline trimming cut 0 bases from V and 9 bases from J; bases unmatched to any gene: 10. CDR3: CASSLVGTSGVRELFF. The CDR3 DNA reads TGCGCCAGCAGCTTGGTAGGCACTAGCGGAGTCCGGGAGCTGTTTTTT.

V and J are TRBV12-3 or TRBV12-4 and TRBJ2-3, with D perhaps TRBD2 (5 bases). CDR3 length equals 15 residues. Trimming cost V 2 bases and J 1 base, with 10 bases left between them. The CDR3 DNA reads as TGTGCCAGCAGTTTAAGTAGCGTTGGCACAGATACGCAGTATTTT. Translating gives CASSLSSVGTDTQYF.

V and J are TRBV5-1 and TRBJ2-3; possibly TRBD1 or TRBD2 for D (5 bases each). V was clipped by 3 bases and J by 6 bases, with 20 bases between them. Germline CDR1 and CDR2: SGHRS and YFSETQ. The CDR3 is 16 amino acids. CDR3 DNA sequence: TGCGCCAGCAGCTGGGGGACCCGGGCTAGCATGGATACGCAGTATTTT. Its protein product is CASSWGTRASMDTQYF.

The chain links TRBV5-1 to TRBJ2-7, with 7 bases identical to TRBD2. The CDR3 is 14 amino acids. Unmatched junction bases numbered 6, after V lost 0 bases and J lost 6 bases. In germline, CDR1 is SGHRS, CDR2 YFSETQ. Here the CDR3 DNA reads TGCGCCAGCAGCTTGGAATTGGCGGGGGTCGAGCAGTACTTC. It encodes CASSLELAGVEQYF.

The chain uses TRBV5-1 and TRBJ1-2; D ambiguous. CDR3 length: 16 amino acids. Germline V gene sequence: CDR1 SGHRS, CDR2 YFSETQ. The V end lost 0 bases, the J end lost 7 bases, and 19 bases lay between the germline ends. CDR3 sequence (DNA): TGCGCCAGCAGCTTGGTCCCCCTTTCATCCCCGGGTGGCTACACCTTC. Translation: CASSLVPLSSPGGYTF.

The genes are TRBV5-1 and TRBJ2-3, with TRBD2 matching over 14 bases. V shed 3 bases, J shed 3 bases, and the junction held 3 bases outside the gene matches. Per the germline V gene, CDR1 is SGHRS and CDR2 is YFSETQ. The CDR3 loop spans 16 amino acids. The CDR3 DNA reads TGCGCCAGCAGCTGGAGACTAGCGGGAGGGACAGATACGCAGTATTTT. It codes for CASSWRLAGGTDTQYF.

This chain connects TRBV10-3 to TRBJ2-5; the D gene is possibly TRBD2 (5 bases). V gave up 3 bases and J gave up 4 bases, with 18 bases separating them. Germline CDR1 is ENHRY and CDR2 is SYGVKD. The CDR3 consists of 16 residues. The CDR3 here is CAISDEARGSGETQYF. The DNA of the CDR3 is TGTGCCATCAGTGACGAGGCCCGAGGGAGCGGAGAGACCCAGTACTTC.

This clonotype came up a few times. The J gene is TRBJ2-5, the V gene TRBV7-2, with 11 bases matching TRBD2. This CDR3 comprises 17 residues. The V gene end was trimmed by 1 base and the J gene end by 4 bases; junction bases not matched to a gene: 8. From germline, CDR1 is SGHTA and CDR2 FQGNSA. The CDR3 DNA is TGTGCCAGCAGCTTAGGTGATAGCGGGAGGGTTCGAGAGACCCAGTACTTC. Translating gives CASSLGDSGRVRETQYF.

The CDR3 region is CASSYSDRTAIGGWYGYTF. DNA for the CDR3: TGTGCCAGCAGTTACTCGGACAGGACAGCAATCGGGGGGTGGTATGGCTACACCTTC. V gene TRBV6-6 combines with J gene TRBJ1-2; 7 bases align to TRBD1. The CDR3 has 19 residues. Trimming took 0 bases from V and 5 from J; bases not matched to a gene: 18. Germline CDR1 and CDR2: MNHNY and SVGAGI (reference sequence).

The chain joins TRBV5-1 to TRBJ2-3; 7 bases agree with TRBD2. The CDR3 has 16 amino acids. V was pared by 2 bases and J by 0 bases, with 6 bases of the junction left unmatched. Germline V gene sequence: CDR1 SGHRS, CDR2 YFSETQ. The CDR3 region has the DNA TGCGCCAGCAGCTTTTGGGAGGGATCTAGCACAGATACGCAGTATTTT. It yields the protein CASSFWEGSSTDTQYF.

The rearrangement links TRBV16 to TRBJ1-5, with 9 bases matching TRBD1. V shed 4 bases and J 6 bases; nucleotides not matched to a gene: 7. The CDR3 runs 15 residues. CDR1 and CDR2 (germline): KGHSY, FQNENV. The CDR3 is CASSPPGQGIQPQHF. CDR3 in DNA: TGTGCCAGCAGCCCCCCGGGACAGGGTATTCAGCCCCAGCATTTT.

The sample holds a few counts of this clonotype. This CDR3 reads CASRSGTPSSYEQYF. DNA of the CDR3: TGTGCCAGCAGATCCGGGACCCCAAGCTCCTACGAGCAGTACTTC. The rearrangement joins TRBV28 to TRBJ2-7, with D perhaps assigned TRBD1 or TRBD2 (5 bases each). Trimming left V 6 bases short and J 0 bases short, with 15 bases between. Germline V gene sequence: CDR1 MDHEN, CDR2 SYDVKM. CDR3 length: 15 amino acids. Complete variable domain (other parts from reference TRBV28 and TRBJ2-7): DVKVTQSSRYLVKRTGEKVFLECVQDMDHENMFWYRQDPGLGLRLIYFSYDVKMKEKGDIPEGYSVSREKKERFSLILESASTNQTSMYLCASRSGTPSSYEQYFGPGTRLTVT.

The V and J genes are TRBV20-1 and TRBJ2-5; D is ambiguous. CDR1 and CDR2 from the germline V gene are DFQATT and SNEGSKA (reference sequence). Trimming shortened V by 7 bases and J by 0 bases, and 9 bases separated the two germline ends. This CDR3 contains 12 residues. The CDR3 coding sequence is TGCAGTGGTAGGCGGAACCAAGAGACCCAGTACTTC. This translates into CSGRRNQETQYF.

This clonotype was detected only a few times. The genes are TRBV12-3 or TRBV12-4 and TRBJ2-1; TRBD1 aligns across 8 bases. V was pared by 4 bases and J by 7 bases, with 12 bases of the junction left unmatched. The CDR3 has 16 residues. The CDR3 reads CASSSLDRVKRNEQFF. The CDR3 DNA reads TGTGCCAGCAGTTCCCTGGACAGGGTGAAGAGGAATGAGCAGTTCTTC.

This clonotype was counted only a few times. The chain carries TRBV5-1 and TRBJ2-3; TRBD2 agrees at 13 bases. The CDR3 covers 16 residues. CDR1 SGHRS and CDR2 YFSETQ come from the germline V gene. V was pared by 3 bases and J by 2 bases, with 3 bases of the junction left unmatched. The DNA for the CDR3 is TGCGCCAGCAGCTGGACTAGCGGGAGTAACACAGATACGCAGTATTTT. This gives the protein CASSWTSGSNTDTQYF.

This clonotype was detected a few times. The gene calls are TRBV19 and TRBJ1-1; D not resolved. Germline V gene sequence: CDR1 LNHDA, CDR2 SQIVND (reference sequence). The CDR3 has 13 residues. V was shortened by 3 bases and J by 2 bases, with 7 bases between the two germline ends. The CDR3 DNA sequence: TGTGCCAGTAGTATGACAAGAAACACTGAAGCTTTCTTT. It translates to CASSMTRNTEAFF.

This clonotype has only a few counts. The V and J genes are TRBV11-1 and TRBJ2-3, with 9 positions matching TRBD2. The CDR3 spans 17 residues. V shed 2 bases, J shed 2 bases, and the junction held 8 bases outside the gene matches. Germline loops: CDR1 SGHAT, CDR2 FQDESV (reference sequence). This CDR3 reads CASSLSRGRAFTDTQYF. The CDR3 bases are TGTGCCAGCAGCTTATCGCGCGGGAGGGCCTTCACAGATACGCAGTATTTT. The whole variable domain, filled in from reference TRBV11-1 and TRBJ2-3, reads EAEVAQSPRYKITEKSQAVAFWCDPISGHATLYWYRQILGQGPELLVQFQDESVVDDSQLPKDRFSAERLKGVDSTLKIQPAELGDSAMYLCASSLSRGRAFTDTQYFGPGTRLTVL.

The chain has TRBV7-8 and TRBJ2-3; 10 nucleotides align to TRBD2. Germline V gene sequence: CDR1 SGHVS, CDR2 FQNEAQ. With V trimmed by 5 bases and J by 11 bases, 22 bases remained unmatched. The CDR3 length is 18 residues. The CDR3 sequence: CASSLLWTSGGSRGRQYF. In nucleotides, the CDR3 is TGTGCCAGCAGCCTACTATGGACTAGCGGAGGTTCTCGGGGTAGGCAGTATTTT.

The rearrangement uses TRBV5-6 and TRBJ2-5; D unresolved. This CDR3 spans 13 amino acids. V was clipped by 1 base and J by 5 bases, with 9 bases between them. The germline CDR1 and CDR2 sequences are SGHDT and YYEEEE. In DNA form, the CDR3 reads TGTGCCAGCAGCTTGATAGTGGGGGAGACCCAGTACTTC. Its protein product is CASSLIVGETQYF.

The chain employs TRBV27 and TRBJ2-7; either TRBD1 or TRBD2 may fit D (7 bases each). Trimming pared 4 bases from V and 10 bases from J, leaving 23 bases between. Per the germline V gene, CDR1 is MNHEY and CDR2 is SMNVEV (reference sequence). CDR3 length: 15 amino acids. In DNA, the CDR3 is TGTGCCAGCAGTTCACCCTCGCAGCGGGACAGAGCCCAGTACTTC. Translated: CASSSPSQRDRAQYF.

This clonotype was recorded many times. The J gene is TRBJ2-7, the V gene TRBV7-9; D unresolved. The length of the CDR3 is 13 residues. Germline CDR1 reads SEHNR; CDR2 reads FQNEAQ (reference sequence). V was clipped by 3 bases and J by 3 bases, with 9 bases between them. CDR3 DNA sequence: TGTGCCAGCAGCTTCTCCGGCTTCTACGAGCAGTACTTC. Translation gives CASSFSGFYEQYF.

Ten or more counts support this clonotype. The chain uses TRBV6-5 and TRBJ1-1; the D is unclear. CDR1 MNHEY and CDR2 SVGAGI come from the germline V gene. CDR3 length equals 15 residues. V was trimmed by 2 bases and J by 7 bases, leaving 17 bases between them. The CDR3 region is CASSYHPGPGLEAFF. Written as DNA, the CDR3 is TGTGCCAGCAGTTACCATCCGGGTCCCGGGCTTGAAGCTTTCTTT.

This chain links TRBV7-2 with TRBJ2-2; D may be TRBD1 (6 bases). Trimming stripped 5 bases from V and 12 bases from J, with 13 bases between. The germline V gene has CDR1 SGHTA and CDR2 FQGNSA. This CDR3 comprises 12 residues. CDR3 DNA: TGTGCCAGCAGCGGACAGCTCGACAAGCTGTTTTTT. As protein: CASSGQLDKLFF.

The rearrangement uses TRBV7-2 and TRBJ1-3; D uncertain. The germline CDR1 and CDR2 sequences are SGHTA and FQGNSA. The V end was cut by 3 bases, the J end by 0 bases, with 9 bases between. The CDR3 contains 15 residues. CDR3 residues: CASSLKLISGNTIYF. The CDR3 nucleotides read TGTGCCAGCAGCTTGAAACTCATCTCTGGAAACACCATATATTTT. The full variable domain, rest sourced from reference TRBV7-2 and TRBJ1-3, is GAGVSQSPSNKVTEKGKDVELRCDPISGHTALYWYRQSLGQGLEFLIYFQGNSAPDKSGLPSDRFSAERTGGSVSTLTIQRTQQEDSAVYLCASSLKLISGNTIYFGEGSWLTVV.

In its sample, this clonotype was seen a few times. V is TRBV12-3 or TRBV12-4 and J is TRBJ2-7; D may match TRBD1 or TRBD2 (5 bases each). Trimming left V 2 bases short and J 3 bases short, with 14 bases between. The length of the CDR3 is 15 residues. CDR3 residues: CASSLQAGSRYEQYF. The CDR3 region has the DNA TGTGCCAGCAGTTTACAGGCAGGGAGTCGCTACGAGCAGTACTTC.

This clonotype was seen more than once but under ten times. The V and J genes are TRBV27 and TRBJ2-7; the match to TRBD2 covers 7 bases. The germline gives CDR1 MNHEY, CDR2 SMNVEV (reference sequence). V was pared by 3 bases and J by 7 bases, with 15 bases of the junction left unmatched. The CDR3 runs to 16 residues. The DNA for the CDR3 is TGTGCCAGCAGTTTCGGAGCGGGATTCCCTGACGGGGAGCAGTACTTC. The encoded protein is CASSFGAGFPDGEQYF.